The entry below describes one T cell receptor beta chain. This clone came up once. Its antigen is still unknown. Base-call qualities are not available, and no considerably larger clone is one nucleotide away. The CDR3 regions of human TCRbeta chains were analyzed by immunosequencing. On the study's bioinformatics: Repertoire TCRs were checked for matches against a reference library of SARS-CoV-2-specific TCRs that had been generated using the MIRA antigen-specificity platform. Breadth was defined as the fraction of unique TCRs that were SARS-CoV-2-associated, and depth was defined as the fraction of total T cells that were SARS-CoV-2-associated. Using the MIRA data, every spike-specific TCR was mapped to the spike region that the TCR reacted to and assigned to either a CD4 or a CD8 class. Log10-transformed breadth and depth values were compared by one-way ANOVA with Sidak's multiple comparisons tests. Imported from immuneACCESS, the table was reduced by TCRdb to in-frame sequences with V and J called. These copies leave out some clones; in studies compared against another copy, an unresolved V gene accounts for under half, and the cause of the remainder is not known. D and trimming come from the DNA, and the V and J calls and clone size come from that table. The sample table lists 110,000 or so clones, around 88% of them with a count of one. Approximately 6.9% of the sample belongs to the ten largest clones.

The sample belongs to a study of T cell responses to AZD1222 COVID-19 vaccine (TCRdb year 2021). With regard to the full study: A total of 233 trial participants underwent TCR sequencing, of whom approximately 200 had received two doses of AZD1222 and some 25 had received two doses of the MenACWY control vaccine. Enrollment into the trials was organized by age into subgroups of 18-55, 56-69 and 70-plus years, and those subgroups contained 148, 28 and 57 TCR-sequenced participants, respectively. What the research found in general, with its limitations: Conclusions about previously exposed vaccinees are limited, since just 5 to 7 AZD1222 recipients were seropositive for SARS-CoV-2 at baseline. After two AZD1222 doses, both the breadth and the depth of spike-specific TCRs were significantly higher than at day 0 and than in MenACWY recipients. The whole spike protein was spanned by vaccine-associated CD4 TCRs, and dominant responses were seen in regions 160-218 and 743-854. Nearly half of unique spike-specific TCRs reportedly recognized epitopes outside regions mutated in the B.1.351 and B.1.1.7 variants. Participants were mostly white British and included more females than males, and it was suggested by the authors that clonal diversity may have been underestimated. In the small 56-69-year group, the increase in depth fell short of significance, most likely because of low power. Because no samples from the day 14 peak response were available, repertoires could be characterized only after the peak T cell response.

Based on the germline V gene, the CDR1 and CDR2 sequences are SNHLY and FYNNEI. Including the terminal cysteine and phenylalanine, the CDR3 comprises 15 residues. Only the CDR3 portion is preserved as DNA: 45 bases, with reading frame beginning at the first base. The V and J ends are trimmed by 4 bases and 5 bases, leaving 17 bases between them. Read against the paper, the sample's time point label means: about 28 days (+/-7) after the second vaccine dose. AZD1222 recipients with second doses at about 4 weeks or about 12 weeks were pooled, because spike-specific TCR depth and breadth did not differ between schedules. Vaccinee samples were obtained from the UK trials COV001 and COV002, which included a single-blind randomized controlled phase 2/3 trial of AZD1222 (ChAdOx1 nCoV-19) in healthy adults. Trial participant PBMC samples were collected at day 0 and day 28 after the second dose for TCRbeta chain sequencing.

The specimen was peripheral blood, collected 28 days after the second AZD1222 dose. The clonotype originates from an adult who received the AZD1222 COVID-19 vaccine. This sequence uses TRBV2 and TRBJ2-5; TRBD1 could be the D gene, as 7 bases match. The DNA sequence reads TGTGCCAGCAGTGGGTTGGAGGGGGCGGGGGAGACCCAGTACTTC. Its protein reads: CASSGLEGAGETQYF.